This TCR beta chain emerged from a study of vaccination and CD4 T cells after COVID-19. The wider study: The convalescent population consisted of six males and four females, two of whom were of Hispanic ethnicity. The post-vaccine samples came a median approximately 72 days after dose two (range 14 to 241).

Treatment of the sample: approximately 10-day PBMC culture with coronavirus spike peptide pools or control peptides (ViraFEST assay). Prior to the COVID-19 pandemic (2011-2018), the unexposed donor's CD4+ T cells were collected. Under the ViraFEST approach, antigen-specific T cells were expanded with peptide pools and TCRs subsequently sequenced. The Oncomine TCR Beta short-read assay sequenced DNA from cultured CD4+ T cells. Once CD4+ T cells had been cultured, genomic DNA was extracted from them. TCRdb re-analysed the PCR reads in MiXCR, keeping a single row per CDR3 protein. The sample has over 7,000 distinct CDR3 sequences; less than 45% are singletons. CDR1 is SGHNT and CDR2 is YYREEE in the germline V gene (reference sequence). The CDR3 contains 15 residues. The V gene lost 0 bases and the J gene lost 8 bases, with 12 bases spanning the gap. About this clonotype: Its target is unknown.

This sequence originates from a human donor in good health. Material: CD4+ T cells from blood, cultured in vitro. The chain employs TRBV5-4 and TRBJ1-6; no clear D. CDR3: CASSLATSSDSPLHF. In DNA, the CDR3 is TGTGCCAGCAGCTTGGCAACCAGTTCAGATTCACCCCTCCACTTT.